The rows below give T cell receptor beta chains drawn from one sample of a study of T cells after yellow fever vaccination. MiXCR, run by TCRdb on the 5' RACE reads, gives a single entry per CDR3 protein. The table has 550,000 or so distinct CDR3 sequences, roughly a fifth seen once. The sample was PBMCs, taken 15 days after the yellow fever booster vaccination. The receptors derive from a man between 25 and 39 years old who received the YFV17D yellow fever vaccine. CDR3s include the opening cysteine and the closing phenylalanine or tryptophan. Each record gives: CDR3 DNA, CDR3 protein, V gene, D gene, J gene, clone size. The D gene is left open where the match is weak. Only some rows state a clone size, as once, few, many or a class for expanded clones.

TGTGCCATCAGGGGGGGACTAGCGGTCTACGAGCAGTACTTC,CAIRGGLAVYEQYF,TRBV10-3,TRBD2,TRBJ2-7,-
TGTGCCAGTAGTTTTGAAGTCGGGGGCAATCAGCCCCAGCATTTT,CASSFEVGGNQPQHF,TRBV19,-,TRBJ1-5,-
TGTGCCAGCAGCTTAGAAGGGCGGAGGGAAGAGACCCAGTACTTC,CASSLEGRREETQYF,TRBV7-9,-,TRBJ2-5,-
TGTGCCAGCAGCAGACTAGCGGGAGCCGCAGATACGCAGTATTTT,CASSRLAGAADTQYF,TRBV7-2,TRBD2,TRBJ2-3,-
TGTGCCACCCGAGAGCGGAACAATGAGCAGTTCTTC,CATRERNNEQFF,TRBV5-6,-,TRBJ2-1,-
TGTGCCAGCAGTTACGCGGACAGGGCGAACACTGAAGCTTTCTTT,CASSYADRANTEAFF,TRBV6-5,TRBD1,TRBJ1-1,-
TGTGCCAGCAGCTCGCGACAGAGCTCCTACAATGAGCAGTTCTTC,CASSSRQSSYNEQFF,TRBV11-1,-,TRBJ2-1,-
TGCGCCAGCAGCCAAGAATTTTCGGGGGACTACAAGTACTTC,CASSQEFSGDYKYF,TRBV4-3,TRBD2,TRBJ2-7,-
TGTGCCAGCAGCACAGAGCGGCAGCCCCTCTCCTACAATGAGCTGTTCTTC,CASSTERQPLSYNELFF,TRBV28,-,TRBJ2-1,-
TGTGCCAGCTCACCCTTACTAGCGGGATACAATGAGCAGTTCTTC,CASSPLLAGYNEQFF,TRBV18,TRBD2,TRBJ2-1,few
TGTGCCAGCAGCGCGAAGGGGTCTGGGGCCAACGTCCTGACTTTC,CASSAKGSGANVLTF,TRBV9,-,TRBJ2-6,-
TGCGCCAGCAGCTCCCTAGACATATTGAACACTGAAGCTTTCTTT,CASSSLDILNTEAFF,TRBV5-1,-,TRBJ1-1,-
TGTGCCTGGCAGGACAGTTTCGACAATGAGCAGTTCTTC,CAWQDSFDNEQFF,TRBV30,-,TRBJ2-1,-
TGCAGTGCTAGAGATGGGACTAGCCAAACCTACGAGCAGTACTTC,CSARDGTSQTYEQYF,TRBV20-1,TRBD2,TRBJ2-7,-
TGTGCCAGCAGACCTCAGGGTTGGAATTCACCCCTCCACTTT,CASRPQGWNSPLHF,TRBV6-1,-,TRBJ1-6,-
TGCGCCAGCAGCTTAAGGCTAGCGGGAGGGCGCGACGAGCAGTACTTC,CASSLRLAGGRDEQYF,TRBV5-1,TRBD2,TRBJ2-7,-
TGCAGTGCCCCCCCCGCGGGAGGGGAGCTGTTTTTT,CSAPPAGGELFF,TRBV20-1,-,TRBJ2-2,few
TGTGCCAGCAGCCGAGCGGGAGATGGCACAGATACGCAGTATTTT,CASSRAGDGTDTQYF,TRBV7-2,TRBD2,TRBJ2-3,-
TGCGCCAGCCCTGGGGAAACTGGGGCCAACGTCCTGACTTTC,CASPGETGANVLTF,TRBV5-1,-,TRBJ2-6,-
TGCAGCGTTGCACAGGAGTACTATGGCTACACCTTC,CSVAQEYYGYTF,TRBV29-1,-,TRBJ1-2,-
TGCGCCAGCAGCGGGGACGGCGCCTACAATGAGCAGTTCTTC,CASSGDGAYNEQFF,TRBV5-1,-,TRBJ2-1,-
TGCGCCAGCAGCTTGGGGGAGTTGAGAGGGCGGTCTGAGCAGTTCTTC,CASSLGELRGRSEQFF,TRBV5-1,-,TRBJ2-1,-
TGTGCCAGCAGTTGGAGTTCGGTAGCGGGAGGACCTCCAGATGAGCAGTTCTTC,CASSWSSVAGGPPDEQFF,TRBV6-2/TRBV6-3,TRBD2,TRBJ2-1,-
TGCAGCGGGAAAGGATGGCCCCAAGAGACCCAGTACTTC,CSGKGWPQETQYF,TRBV29-1,-,TRBJ2-5,-
TGTGCCAGCAGCTTACCCCCGGGGCGGCAATACACAGATACGCAGTATTTT,CASSLPPGRQYTDTQYF,TRBV7-2,-,TRBJ2-3,few
TGTGCCATCAGTGACCGGACTAGCGGGAGGGAGGAGCTGTTTTTT,CAISDRTSGREELFF,TRBV10-3,TRBD2,TRBJ2-2,few
TGTGCCAGCAGTTTAATCGGGACTAGCGTACTCAATGAGCAGTTCTTC,CASSLIGTSVLNEQFF,TRBV12-3/TRBV12-4,TRBD2,TRBJ2-1,-
TGCGCCAGCAGCCCTCCAGCGGGGACCTACGAGCAGTACTTC,CASSPPAGTYEQYF,TRBV5-1,TRBD2,TRBJ2-7,few
TGTGCCAGCAGTTCCGCGACTAGCGGGGTCGGAGAAGAGACCCAGTACTTC,CASSSATSGVGEETQYF,TRBV12-3/TRBV12-4,TRBD2,TRBJ2-5,few
TGTGCCAGCAGTTTAGCGCAAGTGGGAGCAGAGACCCAGTACTTC,CASSLAQVGAETQYF,TRBV12-3/TRBV12-4,-,TRBJ2-5,-
TGTGCCAGCAGTTTAGGGGTCGGGACAACTCGAGCTAACTATGGCTACACCTTC,CASSLGVGTTRANYGYTF,TRBV12-3/TRBV12-4,-,TRBJ1-2,-
TGTGCCAGCAGTGAATATCTTCTTTACAATGAGCAGTTCTTC,CASSEYLLYNEQFF,TRBV25-1,-,TRBJ2-1,many
TGCGCCAGCAGCCCCACGGTCCCAGATACGCAGTATTTT,CASSPTVPDTQYF,TRBV5-1,-,TRBJ2-3,-
TGTGCCATCAGTGAGCCGGGACAGGCGGAGACTGAAGCTTTCTTT,CAISEPGQAETEAFF,TRBV10-3,TRBD1,TRBJ1-1,-
TGTGCCAGCAGTTTGTCGGGACAGTACCAAGAGACCCAGTACTTC,CASSLSGQYQETQYF,TRBV7-2,TRBD1,TRBJ2-5,-
TGTGCCAGCAGCCAGGCGGGAGCAAGCAAGCAGTTCTTC,CASSQAGASKQFF,TRBV3-1,TRBD2,TRBJ2-1,-
TGCGCCAGCAGCTTTACAGGGGAGGAGCAGTACTTC,CASSFTGEEQYF,TRBV5-1,TRBD1,TRBJ2-7,few
TGCGCCAGCAGCTCTTACGGGGCCCTCAACGTCCTGACTTTC,CASSSYGALNVLTF,TRBV5-1,-,TRBJ2-6,once
TGTGCCAGCAGCGGCGGACAGGGGAGCAATCAGCCCCAGCATTTT,CASSGGQGSNQPQHF,TRBV9,TRBD1,TRBJ1-5,few
TGTGCCAGCAACCAAGACACTGAAGCTTTCTTT,CASNQDTEAFF,TRBV6-6,-,TRBJ1-1,few
TGTGCCATCAGTGAGTCTCGCACAGTGGATGGCTACACCTTC,CAISESRTVDGYTF,TRBV10-3,-,TRBJ1-2,-
TGTGCTAGCAGCCTCCGGATGGCCGGGGAGCTGTTTTTT,CASSLRMAGELFF,TRBV7-7,-,TRBJ2-2,-
TGCGCCAGCAGAGAACGTGGCGGGAGTAGTAATGAGCAGTTCTTC,CASRERGGSSNEQFF,TRBV5-1,TRBD2,TRBJ2-1,few
TGTGCCAGCAGCTTGGACGGCAGGGTCGGCAACGAGCAGTACTTC,CASSLDGRVGNEQYF,TRBV5-5,-,TRBJ2-7,few
TGTGCCAGCAGGACAATAACCCAAACAGGAACGATCACAGATACGCAGTATTTT,CASRTITQTGTITDTQYF,TRBV6-1,-,TRBJ2-3,-
TGCAGTGCTAGTCCTGGGGGCGACTACGAGCAGTACTTC,CSASPGGDYEQYF,TRBV20-1,-,TRBJ2-7,-
TGTGCCATCAGTGAGTCGGTAGCGGGAGGGCCTGCGAATGAGCAGTTCTTC,CAISESVAGGPANEQFF,TRBV10-3,TRBD2,TRBJ2-1,-
TGCAGTGCTAGAGACTTTCCGGGACTAGCGGGAGAGACCCAGTACTTC,CSARDFPGLAGETQYF,TRBV20-1,TRBD2,TRBJ2-5,-
TGTGCCAGCAGCCGGTCTAACACAGATACGCAGTATTTT,CASSRSNTDTQYF,TRBV7-9,-,TRBJ2-3,-
TGCGCCAGCAGCCGAGAAAACTACCAATACGACAATGAGCAGTTCTTC,CASSRENYQYDNEQFF,TRBV4-3,-,TRBJ2-1,few
TGTGCCAGCAGCTTAGTTACTAGGACTAGCGACGAGCAGTACTTC,CASSLVTRTSDEQYF,TRBV7-8,TRBD2,TRBJ2-7,once